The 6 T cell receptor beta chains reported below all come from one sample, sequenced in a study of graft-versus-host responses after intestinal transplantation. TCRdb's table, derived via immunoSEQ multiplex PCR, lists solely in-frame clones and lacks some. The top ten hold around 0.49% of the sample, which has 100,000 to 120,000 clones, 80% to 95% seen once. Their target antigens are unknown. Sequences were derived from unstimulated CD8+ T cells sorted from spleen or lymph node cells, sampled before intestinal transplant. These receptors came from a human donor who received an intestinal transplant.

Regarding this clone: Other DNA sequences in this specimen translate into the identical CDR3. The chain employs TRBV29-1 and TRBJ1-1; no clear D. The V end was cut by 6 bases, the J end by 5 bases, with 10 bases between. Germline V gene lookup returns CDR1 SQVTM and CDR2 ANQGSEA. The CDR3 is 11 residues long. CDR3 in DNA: TGCAGCGTCCCCACGGGGACTGAAGCTTTCTTT. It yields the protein CSVPTGTEAFF.

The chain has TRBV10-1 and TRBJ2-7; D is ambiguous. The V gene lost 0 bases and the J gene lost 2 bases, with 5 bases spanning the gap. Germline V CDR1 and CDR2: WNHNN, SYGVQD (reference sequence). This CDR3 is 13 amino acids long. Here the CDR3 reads CASSESNAYEQYF. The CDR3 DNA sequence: TGCGCCAGCAGTGAGTCGAACGCCTACGAGCAGTACTTC.

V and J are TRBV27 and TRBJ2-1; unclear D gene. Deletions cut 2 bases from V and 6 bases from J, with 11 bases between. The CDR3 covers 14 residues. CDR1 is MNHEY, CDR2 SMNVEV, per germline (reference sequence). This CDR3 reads CASSLTGGGNEQFF. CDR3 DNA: TGTGCCAGCAGTTTAACTGGCGGTGGCAATGAGCAGTTCTTC.

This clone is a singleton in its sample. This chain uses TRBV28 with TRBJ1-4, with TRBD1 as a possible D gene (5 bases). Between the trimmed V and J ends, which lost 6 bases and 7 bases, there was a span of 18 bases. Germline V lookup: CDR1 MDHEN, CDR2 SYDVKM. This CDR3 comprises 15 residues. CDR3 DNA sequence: TGTGCCAGCAGAAACCGGGACCTACTGGGTGAAAAACTGTTTTTT. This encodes CASRNRDLLGEKLFF.

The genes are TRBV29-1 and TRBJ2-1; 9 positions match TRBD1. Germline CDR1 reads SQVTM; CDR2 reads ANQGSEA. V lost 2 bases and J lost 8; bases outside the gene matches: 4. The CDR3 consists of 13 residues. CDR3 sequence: CSVESGTGYEQFF. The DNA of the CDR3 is TGCAGCGTTGAATCCGGGACAGGGTATGAGCAGTTCTTC.

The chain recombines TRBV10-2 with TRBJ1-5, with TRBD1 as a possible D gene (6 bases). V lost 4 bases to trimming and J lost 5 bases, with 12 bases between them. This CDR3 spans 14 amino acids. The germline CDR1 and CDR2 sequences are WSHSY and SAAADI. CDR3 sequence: CASSGTGRDQPQHF. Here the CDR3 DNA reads TGCGCCAGCAGTGGTACAGGGCGGGATCAGCCCCAGCATTTT.